This is a list of T cell receptor beta chains from one sample in a study of shared clonotypes between healthy human individuals. Sequencing used immunoSEQ multiplex PCR; TCRdb keeps in-frame clones, though not all of them. The sample records a few hundred thousand clones, around 97% being singletons. Source material: naive CD4+ T cells sorted from blood. These receptors all come from a woman under 40 in good health. Both conserved end residues are part of each CDR3. Each record gives: J gene, V gene, CDR3 protein.

>TRBJ1-2|TRBV7-2
CASSLVRADNYGYTF
>TRBJ2-2|TRBV6-5
CASSLIAGSTGELFF
>TRBJ2-1|TRBV10-3
CAISDFSGAGAYNEQFF
>TRBJ1-1|TRBV5-1
CASSVDGVSNTEAFF
>TRBJ2-5|TRBV6-1
CASSSALKGETQYF
>TRBJ2-5|TRBV19
CASSTGLAGQETQYF
>TRBJ1-2|TRBV10-3
CAISESIGSLNYGYTF
>TRBJ2-1|TRBV7-2
CASSPHGSGRLSSYNEQFF
>TRBJ1-2|TRBV30
CAWSVWGAHGYTF
>TRBJ2-1|TRBV28
CASRLSREQFF
>TRBJ1-2|TRBV6-5
CASKGYGYTF
>TRBJ2-5|TRBV6-5
CASSYSGRAYGTQYF
>TRBJ2-3|TRBV7-9
CASSFQAAGGTDTQYF
>TRBJ1-1|TRBV7-8
CASSNIQGARTEAFF
>TRBJ1-4|TRBV2
CASSTRGTLPNEKLFF
>TRBJ2-1|TRBV2
CASSRRQGLGVYNEQFF
>TRBJ2-2|TRBV4-2
CASSQDREGLDNTGELFF
>TRBJ1-5|TRBV7-2
CASSWGHLGDQPQHF
>TRBJ1-3|TRBV7-8
CASGLRTAGNTIYF
>TRBJ2-5|TRBV5-1
CASSTTSGKETQYF
>TRBJ2-1|TRBV5-1
CASSLVSGRADEQFF
>TRBJ2-1|TRBV4-1
CASSQVPYTASGSDEQFF
>TRBJ2-1|TRBV30
CAWSVVLYNEQFF
>TRBJ2-1|TRBV25-1
CASSDWAGDDNEQFF